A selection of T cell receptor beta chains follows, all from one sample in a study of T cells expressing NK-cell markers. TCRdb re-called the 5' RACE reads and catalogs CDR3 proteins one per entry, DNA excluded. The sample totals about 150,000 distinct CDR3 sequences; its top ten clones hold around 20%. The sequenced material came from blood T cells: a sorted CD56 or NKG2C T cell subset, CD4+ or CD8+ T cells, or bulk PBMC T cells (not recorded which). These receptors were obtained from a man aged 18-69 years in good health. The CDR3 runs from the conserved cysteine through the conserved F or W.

CDR3: CASSLGLAGGTSTDTQYF
J: TRBJ2-3
V: TRBV13

CDR3: CASGTSTIRPGDTQYF
J: TRBJ2-3
V: TRBV2

CDR3: CASSWGNDNEQFF
J: TRBJ2-1
V: TRBV27

CDR3: CSARNYLGGRAYNEQFF
J: TRBJ2-1
V: TRBV20-1

CDR3: CAWSVGLAGVTYEQYF
J: TRBJ2-7
V: TRBV30

CDR3: CASSLPNPGQGDEQFF
J: TRBJ2-1
V: TRBV5-1

CDR3: CASSIVPSYEQYF
J: TRBJ2-7
V: TRBV19

CDR3: CASSFWAGQTEAFF
J: TRBJ1-1
V: TRBV7-2

CDR3: CASSLGAGPYEQYF
J: TRBJ2-7
V: TRBV5-1

CDR3: CAIERGQGGTDTQYF
J: TRBJ2-3
V: TRBV10-3

CDR3: CASSRRTGKYDSYGYTF
J: TRBJ1-2
V: TRBV11-2

CDR3: CASNQGITDTQYF
J: TRBJ2-3
V: TRBV10-2

CDR3: CAISHPPAGLAYGYTF
J: TRBJ1-2
V: TRBV10-3

CDR3: CASSPPLAGVLDEQFF
J: TRBJ2-1
V: TRBV7-9

CDR3: CASSGVHLSYNEQFF
J: TRBJ2-1
V: TRBV9

CDR3: CASGLGDGNSPLHF
J: TRBJ1-6
V: TRBV12-5

CDR3: CASSHALRDPYNEQFF
J: TRBJ2-1
V: TRBV4-1

CDR3: CASSFSTGASYEQYF
J: TRBJ2-7
V: TRBV7-2

CDR3: CASSHRDRKGEQFF
J: TRBJ2-1
V: TRBV7-9

CDR3: CASEEMGNRDNSPLHF
J: TRBJ1-6
V: TRBV28

CDR3: CASSLVVGPTGELFF
J: TRBJ2-2
V: TRBV7-8

CDR3: CASSTMVGAIEAFF
J: TRBJ1-1
V: TRBV12-3/TRBV12-4

CDR3: CATSINRVYGYTF
J: TRBJ1-2
V: TRBV15

CDR3: CASSQIGAGSNQPQHF
J: TRBJ1-5
V: TRBV16

CDR3: CASSLEPSVEETQYF
J: TRBJ2-5
V: TRBV11-2

CDR3: CAISGLWGDRNEQFF
J: TRBJ2-1
V: TRBV10-3